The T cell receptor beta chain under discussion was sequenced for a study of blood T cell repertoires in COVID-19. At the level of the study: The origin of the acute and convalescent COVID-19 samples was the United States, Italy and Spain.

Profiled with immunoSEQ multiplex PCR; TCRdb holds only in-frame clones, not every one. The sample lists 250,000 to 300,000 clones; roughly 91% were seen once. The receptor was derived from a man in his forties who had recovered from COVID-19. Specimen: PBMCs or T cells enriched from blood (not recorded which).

The CDR3 sequence is CASSPQSADTQYF. The CDR3 DNA reads as TGTGCCAGCAGCCCCCAGTCTGCTGATACGCAGTATTTT. This rearrangement joins TRBV7-9 to TRBJ2-3; D remains unclear. The CDR3 sequence is 13 residues long. Germline CDR1 is SEHNR and CDR2 is FQNEAQ (reference sequence). Trimming stripped 5 bases from V and 6 bases from J, with 12 bases between.